Each of the 14 T cell receptor beta chains below was sequenced from the same sample in a study of Ad26.COV2.S vaccination and SARS-CoV-2 variants. Indicated treatment: around 19 received Ad26.COV2.S at low or high dose, single or two shots; several received placebo; per-sample allocation not given. Collection of the samples took place on day 63 after the first injection of vaccine or placebo. Libraries were prepared by immunoSEQ multiplex PCR; TCRdb keeps only in-frame clonotypes and omits some of them. This table holds roughly 350,000 clones, about 89% found once. This material consisted of peripheral blood, taken in a trial of Ad26.COV2.S vaccine versus placebo. The source of these receptors is a person between 18 and 65 years old who received the Ad26.COV2.S COVID-19 vaccine or a placebo.

This chain connects TRBV18 to TRBJ2-3, with D uncertain. V was clipped by 6 bases and J by 0 bases, with 13 bases between them. Looked up from germline, CDR1 is KGHSH and CDR2 is LQKENI. The CDR3 sequence is 15 residues long. The CDR3 region is CASSQASFSTDTQYF. DNA of the CDR3: TGTGCCAGCTCCCAGGCGAGTTTCAGCACAGATACGCAGTATTTT.

This CDR3 is CASSLEGDNTYEQYF. CDR3 sequence (DNA): TGTGCCAGCAGCTTGGAAGGGGACAACACCTACGAGCAGTACTTC. The chain is built from TRBV7-9 and TRBJ2-7, with a weak D call TRBD1 (6 bases). Trimming removed 3 bases from V and 2 bases from J, with 14 bases in between. Germline V gives CDR1 SEHNR, CDR2 FQNEAQ (reference sequence). The CDR3 is 15 amino acids.

The chain carries TRBV6-5 and TRBJ2-5; D is possibly TRBD1 (5 bases). Germline V gene data show CDR1 as MNHEY and CDR2 as SVGAGI. The CDR3 length is 15 residues. V lost 3 bases, J lost 5 bases, and 16 bases lay in between. The CDR3, as DNA: TGTGCCAGCAGTTATTATTACAGGCCAGGGGAGACCCAGTACTTC. This translates into CASSYYYRPGETQYF.

This clone was counted between two and nine times. V and J are TRBV27 and TRBJ2-7; 8 bases match TRBD1. Germline V CDR1 and CDR2: MNHEY, SMNVEV (reference sequence). The CDR3 contains 13 residues. V lost 6 bases to trimming and J lost 3 bases; unmatched junction nucleotides: 4. CDR3 loop: CASSNTGGYEQYF. In DNA form, the CDR3 reads TGTGCCAGCAGCAACACAGGGGGCTACGAGCAGTACTTC.

This clone was counted a single time. V usage is TRBV13 and J usage is TRBJ1-1; D is uncertain. Germline lookup yields CDR1 PRHDT and CDR2 FYEKMQ (reference sequence). The V end lost 2 bases, the J end lost 6 bases, and 7 bases lay between the germline ends. This CDR3 is built from 12 residues. The CDR3, as DNA: TGTGCCAGCAGCTTATTTTCCTCTGAAGCTTTCTTT. Translated: CASSLFSSEAFF.

V gene TRBV11-1 combines with J gene TRBJ2-7; 10 bases agree with TRBD2. Trimming at V came to 4 bases and at J to 5 bases, leaving 5 bases not matched to a gene. This CDR3 has 14 amino acids. From germline, CDR1 is SGHAT and CDR2 FQDESV (reference sequence). The DNA for the CDR3 is TGTGCCAGCAGCTCCCTAGCGGGAGCCCACGAGCAGTACTTC. Its translation is CASSSLAGAHEQYF.

The rearrangement uses TRBV6-5 and TRBJ2-7; possible D gene TRBD1, 5 bases. Trimming shortened V by 5 bases and J by 3 bases, and 14 bases separated the two germline ends. CDR1 and CDR2 from the germline V gene are MNHEY and SVGAGI. The CDR3 length is 14 residues. The CDR3 region has the DNA TGTGCCAGCAGTCCATCTCAGGGCCACTACGAGCAGTACTTC. Protein sequence: CASSPSQGHYEQYF.

The chain is built from TRBV7-8 and TRBJ2-7; 9 bases are shared with TRBD1. The CDR3 is 15 amino acids. With 6 bases clipped from V and 4 bases from J, the junction kept 10 bases outside the gene matches. The germline CDR1 and CDR2 sequences are SGHVS and FQNEAQ. CDR3 amino acids: CASSSPPGQGYEQYF. CDR3 bases: TGTGCCAGCAGTTCCCCCCCCGGACAGGGGTACGAGCAGTACTTC.

This clone appeared a single time. The chain employs TRBV5-5 and TRBJ1-1; D is ambiguous. The CDR3 is 15 residues long. Germline lookup yields CDR1 SGHKS and CDR2 YYEKEE (reference sequence). The V gene lost 1 base and the J gene lost 0 bases, with 10 bases spanning the gap. CDR3 nucleotides: TGTGCCAGCAGCTTGTGGTGGCAGCTGAACACTGAAGCTTTCTTT. Translation gives CASSLWWQLNTEAFF.

The CDR3 bases are TGTGCCAGCAGCTATGGGGGGTCCTACGAGCAGTACTTC. This gives the protein CASSYGGSYEQYF. The chain has TRBV7-2 and TRBJ2-7; D possibly corresponds to TRBD2 (6 bases). V was trimmed by 4 bases and J by 1 base, leaving 8 bases between them. This CDR3 is built from 13 residues. The germline V gene encodes CDR1 SGHTA and CDR2 FQGNSA.

The chain has TRBV13 and TRBJ1-1; D remains unclear. With 1 base removed from V and 1 base from J, the gap between germline ends came to 10 bases. The CDR3 extends over 15 amino acids. CDR1 is PRHDT, CDR2 FYEKMQ, per germline (reference sequence). CDR3 amino acids: CASSLEGWGNTEAFF. The DNA of the CDR3 is TGTGCCAGCAGCTTAGAGGGCTGGGGGAACACTGAAGCTTTCTTT.

The gene calls are TRBV5-1 and TRBJ1-4, with D hard to call. There are 16 residues in the CDR3. Germline loops: CDR1 SGHRS, CDR2 YFSETQ. V shed 0 bases and J shed 0 bases, with 9 bases lying between them. CDR3 protein: CASSLAAGPTNEKLFF. The CDR3 coding sequence is TGCGCCAGCAGCTTGGCGGCAGGACCAACTAATGAAAAACTGTTTTTT.

The chain employs TRBV6-5 and TRBJ2-2, with 9 bases fitting TRBD1. CDR1 is MNHEY and CDR2 is SVGAGI in the germline V gene. V trimming: 6 bases; J trimming: 4 bases; junction bases outside the gene matches: 6. The CDR3 totals 15 residues. The CDR3 loop reads CASRDDRGITGELFF. CDR3 DNA sequence: TGTGCCAGCAGGGACGACAGGGGGATCACCGGGGAGCTGTTTTTT.

This clone was detected only once. This chain uses TRBV2 with TRBJ2-2; 7 bases line up with TRBD2. The ends lost 8 bases at V and 8 bases at J; junction bases unmatched: 2. The CDR3 is 11 residues long. Germline values: CDR1 SNHLY, CDR2 FYNNEI. The CDR3 DNA follows: TGTGCCAGCGGGCGGGAGGGGGAGCTGTTTTTT. Residues: CASGREGELFF.